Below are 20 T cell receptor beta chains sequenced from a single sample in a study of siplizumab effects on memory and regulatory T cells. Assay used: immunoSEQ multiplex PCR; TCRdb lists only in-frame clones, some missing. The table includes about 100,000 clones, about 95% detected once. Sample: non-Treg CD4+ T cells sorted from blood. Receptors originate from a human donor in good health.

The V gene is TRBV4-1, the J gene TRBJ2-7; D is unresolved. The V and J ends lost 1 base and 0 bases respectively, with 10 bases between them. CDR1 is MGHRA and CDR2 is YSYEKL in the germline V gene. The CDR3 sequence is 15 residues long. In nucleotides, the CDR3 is TGCGCCAGCAGCCAAGGTCCCGGATACTCCTACGAGCAGTACTTC. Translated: CASSQGPGYSYEQYF.

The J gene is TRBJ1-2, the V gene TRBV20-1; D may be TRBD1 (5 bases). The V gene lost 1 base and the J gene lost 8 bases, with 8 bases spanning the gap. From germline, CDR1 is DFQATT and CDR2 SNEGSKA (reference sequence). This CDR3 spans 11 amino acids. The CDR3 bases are TGCAGTGCTAGAGCTGGGACGGGCTACACCTTC. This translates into CSARAGTGYTF.

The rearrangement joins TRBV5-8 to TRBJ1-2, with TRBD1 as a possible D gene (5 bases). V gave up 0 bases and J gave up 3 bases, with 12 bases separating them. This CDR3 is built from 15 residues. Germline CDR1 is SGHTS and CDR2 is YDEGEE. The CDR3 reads CASSLVRGTYYGYTF. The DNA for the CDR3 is TGTGCCAGCAGCTTGGTTCGGGGGACTTACTATGGCTACACCTTC.

The CDR3 here is CASGALAGGPGGADTQYF. The CDR3 DNA reads TGTGCCAGCGGAGCACTAGCGGGAGGCCCTGGGGGGGCAGATACGCAGTATTTT. V is TRBV2 and J is TRBJ2-3, with 12 bases aligning to TRBD2. Germline lookup yields CDR1 SNHLY and CDR2 FYNNEI. CDR3 size: 18 residues. After removal of 8 bases from V and 4 bases from J, the junction contained 16 bases not matched to a gene. The entire variable domain, with the rest obtained from reference TRBV2 and TRBJ2-3, is as follows: EPEVTQTPSHQVTQMGQEVILRCVPISNHLYFYWYRQILGQKVEFLVSFYNNEISEKSEIFDDQFSVERPDGSNFTLKIRSTKLEDSAMYFCASGALAGGPGGADTQYFGPGTRLTVL.

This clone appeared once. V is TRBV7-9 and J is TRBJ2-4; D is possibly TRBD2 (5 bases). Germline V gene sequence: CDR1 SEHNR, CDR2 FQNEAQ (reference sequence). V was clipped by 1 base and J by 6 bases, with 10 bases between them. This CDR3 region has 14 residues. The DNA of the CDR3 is TGTGCCAGCAGCTTAGTCGCAGGAGGAAACATTCAGTACTTC. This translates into CASSLVAGGNIQYF.

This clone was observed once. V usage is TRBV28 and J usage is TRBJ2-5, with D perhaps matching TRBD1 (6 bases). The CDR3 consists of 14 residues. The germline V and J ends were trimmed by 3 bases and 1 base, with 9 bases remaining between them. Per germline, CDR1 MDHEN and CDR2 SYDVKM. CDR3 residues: CASSLSDSQETQYF. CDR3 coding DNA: TGTGCCAGCAGTTTGTCGGACAGCCAAGAGACCCAGTACTTC.

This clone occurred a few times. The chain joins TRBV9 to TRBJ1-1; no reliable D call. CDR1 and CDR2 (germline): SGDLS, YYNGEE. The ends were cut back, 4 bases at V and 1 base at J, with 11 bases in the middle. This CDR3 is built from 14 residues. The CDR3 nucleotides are TGTGCCAGCAGCTCACCGACCCAGAACACTGAAGCTTTCTTT. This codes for CASSSPTQNTEAFF.

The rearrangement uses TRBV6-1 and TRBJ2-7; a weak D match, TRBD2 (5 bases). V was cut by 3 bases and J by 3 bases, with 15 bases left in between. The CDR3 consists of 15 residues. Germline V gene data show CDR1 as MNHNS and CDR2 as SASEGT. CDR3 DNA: TGTGCCAGCAGTGAGATCGGGGTGAGGAACTACGAGCAGTACTTC. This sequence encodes CASSEIGVRNYEQYF.

The CDR3: CASSLGQGGGQDTQYF. CDR3 DNA: TGTGCCAGCAGCTTAGGACAGGGAGGGGGTCAGGATACGCAGTATTTT. V and J are TRBV7-9 and TRBJ2-3; either TRBD1 or TRBD2 may fit D (7 bases each). The germline V gene encodes CDR1 SEHNR and CDR2 FQNEAQ (reference sequence). The CDR3 extends over 16 amino acids. V was pared by 1 base and J by 6 bases, with 17 bases between.

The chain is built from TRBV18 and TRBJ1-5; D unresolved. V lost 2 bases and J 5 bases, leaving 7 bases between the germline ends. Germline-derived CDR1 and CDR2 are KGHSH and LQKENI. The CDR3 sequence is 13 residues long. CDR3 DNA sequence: TGTGCCAGCTCACCAAACATAGATCAGCCCCAGCATTTT. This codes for CASSPNIDQPQHF.

DNA of the CDR3: TGTGCCAGTAGTCCCAGCGGGAAGAGGGACAATGAGCAGTTCTTC. It yields the protein CASSPSGKRDNEQFF. V is TRBV19 and J is TRBJ2-1; 7 nucleotides line up with TRBD2. The CDR3 runs to 15 residues. The ends lost 5 bases at V and 5 bases at J; junction bases unmatched: 9. Germline V CDR1 and CDR2: LNHDA, SQIVND (reference sequence). The whole variable domain, remainder taken from reference TRBV19 and TRBJ2-1, is DGGITQSPKYLFRKEGQNVTLSCEQNLNHDAMYWYRQDPGQGLRLIYYSQIVNDFQKGDIAEGYSVSREKKESFPLTVTSAQKNPTAFYLCASSPSGKRDNEQFFGPGTRLTVL.

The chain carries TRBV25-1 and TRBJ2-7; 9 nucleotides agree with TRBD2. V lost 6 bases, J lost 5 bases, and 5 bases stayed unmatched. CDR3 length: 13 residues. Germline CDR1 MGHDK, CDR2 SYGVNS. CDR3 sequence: CASSPAGGNEQYF. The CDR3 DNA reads TGTGCCAGCAGCCCAGCGGGAGGAAACGAGCAGTACTTC.

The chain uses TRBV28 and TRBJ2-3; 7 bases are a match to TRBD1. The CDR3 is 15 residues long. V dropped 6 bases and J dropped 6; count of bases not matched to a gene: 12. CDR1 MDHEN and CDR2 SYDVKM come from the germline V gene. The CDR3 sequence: CASSYRGQRRDTQYF. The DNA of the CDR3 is TGTGCCAGCAGCTATAGGGGACAGAGAAGGGATACGCAGTATTTT.

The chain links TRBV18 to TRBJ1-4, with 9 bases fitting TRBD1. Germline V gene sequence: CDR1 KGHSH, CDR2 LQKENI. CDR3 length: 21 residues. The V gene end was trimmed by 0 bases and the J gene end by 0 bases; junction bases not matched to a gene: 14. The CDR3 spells CASSPPFPGQGRASTNEKLFF. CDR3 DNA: TGTGCCAGCTCACCACCGTTCCCCGGACAGGGGCGCGCCTCAACTAATGAAAAACTGTTTTTT.

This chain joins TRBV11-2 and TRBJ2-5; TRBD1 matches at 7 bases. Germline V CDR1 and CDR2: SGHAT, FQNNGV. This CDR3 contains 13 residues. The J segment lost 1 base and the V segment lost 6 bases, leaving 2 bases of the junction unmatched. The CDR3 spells CASRTGLQETQYF. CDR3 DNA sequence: TGTGCCAGCAGGACAGGGCTCCAAGAGACCCAGTACTTC. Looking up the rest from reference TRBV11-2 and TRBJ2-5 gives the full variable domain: EAGVAQSPRYKIIEKRQSVAFWCNPISGHATLYWYQQILGQGPKLLIQFQNNGVVDDSQLPKDRFSAERLKGVDSTLKIQPAKLEDSAVYLCASRTGLQETQYFGPGTRLLVL.

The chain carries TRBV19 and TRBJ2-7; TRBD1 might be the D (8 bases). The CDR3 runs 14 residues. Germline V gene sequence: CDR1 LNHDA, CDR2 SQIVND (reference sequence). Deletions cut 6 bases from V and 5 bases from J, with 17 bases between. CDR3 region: CASSDRTGTNEQYF. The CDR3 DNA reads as TGTGCCAGTAGCGATAGGACAGGGACTAACGAGCAGTACTTC.

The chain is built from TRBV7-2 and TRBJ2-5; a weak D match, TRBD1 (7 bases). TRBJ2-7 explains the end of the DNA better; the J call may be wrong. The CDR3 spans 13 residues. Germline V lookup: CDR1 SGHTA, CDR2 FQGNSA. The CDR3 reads CASSPAGGYEQYF. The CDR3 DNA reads TGTGCCAGCAGCCCCGCAGGGGGGTACGAGCAGTACTTC.

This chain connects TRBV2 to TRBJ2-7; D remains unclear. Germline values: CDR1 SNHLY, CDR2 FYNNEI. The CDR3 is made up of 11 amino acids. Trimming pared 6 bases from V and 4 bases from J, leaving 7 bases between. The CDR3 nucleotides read TGTGCCAGCAGCGCACATTACGAGCAGTACTTC. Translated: CASSAHYEQYF.

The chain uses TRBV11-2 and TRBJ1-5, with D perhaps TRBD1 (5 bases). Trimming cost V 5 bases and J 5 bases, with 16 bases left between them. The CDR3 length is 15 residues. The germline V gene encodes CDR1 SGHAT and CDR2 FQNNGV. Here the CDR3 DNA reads TGTGCCAGCAGCCTCTCGTGGGGGAGGGATCAGCCCCAGCATTTT. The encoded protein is CASSLSWGRDQPQHF.

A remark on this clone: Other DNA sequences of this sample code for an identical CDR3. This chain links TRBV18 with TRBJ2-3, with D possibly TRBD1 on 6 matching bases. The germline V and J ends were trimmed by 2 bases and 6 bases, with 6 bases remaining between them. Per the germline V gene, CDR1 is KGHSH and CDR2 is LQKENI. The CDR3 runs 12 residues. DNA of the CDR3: TGTGCCAGCTCACCAAGGGGGGATACGCAGTATTTT. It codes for CASSPRGDTQYF. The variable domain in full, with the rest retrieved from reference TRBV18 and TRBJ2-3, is NAGVMQNPRHLVRRRGQEARLRCSPMKGHSHVYWYRQLPEEGLKFMVYLQKENIIDESGMPKERFSAEFPKEGPSILRIQQVVRGDSAAYFCASSPRGDTQYFGPGTRLTVL.